This T cell receptor beta chain is drawn from a study of vaccination effects on CD4 cells after COVID-19. ViraFEST assay sequencing came after antigen-specific CD4+ T cells were expanded with viral peptide pools. After around 10 days in culture, the CD4+ T cells were isolated. Participants got two doses of BNT162b2 or mRNA-1273 vaccine. Libraries were prepared by immunoSEQ multiplex PCR; TCRdb keeps only in-frame clonotypes and omits some of them. The sample carries 75,000 or so clones, roughly 80% recorded once. Turning to this clone: What it binds is unknown.

Here the sequenced sample was CD4+ T cells from PBMCs cultured with HCoV-OC43 spike peptides, taken after COVID-19 vaccination. The sample's subset: HCoV-OC43 spike overlapping peptide pool stimulation. The receptor was isolated from a human donor who received a COVID-19 vaccine.

The CDR3 DNA is TGTGCCAGCAGCCTGTTTGGACAGGGGAAAGTTTCAGCTTTCTTT. It codes for CASSLFGQGKVSAFF. The gene calls are TRBV14 and TRBJ1-1; TRBD1 matches at 9 bases. Germline loops: CDR1 SGHDN, CDR2 FVKESK. V gave up 4 bases and J gave up 10 bases; unmatched junction bases: 13. This CDR3 has 15 amino acids.